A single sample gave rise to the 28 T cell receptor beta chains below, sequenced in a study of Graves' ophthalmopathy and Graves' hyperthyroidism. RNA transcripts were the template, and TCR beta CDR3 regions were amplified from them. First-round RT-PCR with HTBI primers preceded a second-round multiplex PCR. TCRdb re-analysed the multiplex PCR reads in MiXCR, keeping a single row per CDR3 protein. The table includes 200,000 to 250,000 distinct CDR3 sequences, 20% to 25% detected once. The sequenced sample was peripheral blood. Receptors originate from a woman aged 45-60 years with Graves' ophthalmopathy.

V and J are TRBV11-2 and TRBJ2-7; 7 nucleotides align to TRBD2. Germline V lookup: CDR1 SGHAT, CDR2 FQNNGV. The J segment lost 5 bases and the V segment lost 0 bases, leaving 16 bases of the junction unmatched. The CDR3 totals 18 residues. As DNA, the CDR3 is TGTGCCAGCAGCTTAGAGGTGGGGGGGTGGACTCCGGTTCACGAGCAGTACTTC. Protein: CASSLEVGGWTPVHEQYF. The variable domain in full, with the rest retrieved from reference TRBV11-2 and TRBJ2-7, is EAGVAQSPRYKIIEKRQSVAFWCNPISGHATLYWYQQILGQGPKLLIQFQNNGVVDDSQLPKDRFSAERLKGVDSTLKIQPAKLEDSAVYLCASSLEVGGWTPVHEQYFGPGTRLTVT.

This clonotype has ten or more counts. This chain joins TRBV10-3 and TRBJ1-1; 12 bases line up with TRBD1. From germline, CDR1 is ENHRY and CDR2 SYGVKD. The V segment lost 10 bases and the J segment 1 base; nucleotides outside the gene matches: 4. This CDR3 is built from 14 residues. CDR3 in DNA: TGTGCCACGGGACAGGGGGCGCAGAACACTGAAGCTTTCTTT. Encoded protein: CATGQGAQNTEAFF.

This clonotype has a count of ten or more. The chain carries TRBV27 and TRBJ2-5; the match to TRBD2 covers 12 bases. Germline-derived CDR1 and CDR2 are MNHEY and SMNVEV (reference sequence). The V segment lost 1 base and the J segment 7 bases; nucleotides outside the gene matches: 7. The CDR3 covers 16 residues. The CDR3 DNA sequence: TGTGCCAGCAGTTTATTGCTAGCGGGAGGGCCATGGACCCAGTACTTC. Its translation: CASSLLLAGGPWTQYF.

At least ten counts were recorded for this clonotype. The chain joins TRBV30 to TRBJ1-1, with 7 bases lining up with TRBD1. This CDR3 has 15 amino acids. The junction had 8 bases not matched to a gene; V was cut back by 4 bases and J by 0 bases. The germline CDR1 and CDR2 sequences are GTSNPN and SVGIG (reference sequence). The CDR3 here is CAWTRQGRLNTEAFF. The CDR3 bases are TGTGCCTGGACTCGACAGGGACGGCTGAACACTGAAGCTTTCTTT. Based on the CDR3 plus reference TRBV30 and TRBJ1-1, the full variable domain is SQTIHQWPATLVQPVGSPLSLECTVEGTSNPNLYWYRQAAGRGLQLLFYSVGIGQISSEVPQNLSASRPQDRQFILSSKKLLLSDSGFYLCAWTRQGRLNTEAFFGQGTRLTVV.

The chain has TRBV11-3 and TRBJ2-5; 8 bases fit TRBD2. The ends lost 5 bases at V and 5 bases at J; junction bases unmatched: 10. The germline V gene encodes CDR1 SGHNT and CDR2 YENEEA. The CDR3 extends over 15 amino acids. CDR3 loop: CASSPNSGSGETQYF. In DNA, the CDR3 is TGTGCCAGCAGCCCCAACAGCGGGAGTGGTGAGACCCAGTACTTC. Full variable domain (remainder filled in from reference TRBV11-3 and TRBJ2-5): EAGVVQSPRYKIIEKKQPVAFWCNPISGHNTLYWYLQNLGQGPELLIRYENEEAVDDSQLPKDRFSAERLKGVDSTLKIQPAELGDSAVYLCASSPNSGSGETQYFGPGTRLLVL.

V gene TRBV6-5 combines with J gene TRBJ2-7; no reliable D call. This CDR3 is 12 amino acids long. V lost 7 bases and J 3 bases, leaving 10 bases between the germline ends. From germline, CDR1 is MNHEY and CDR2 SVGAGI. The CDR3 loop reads CASISDLYEQYF. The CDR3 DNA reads TGTGCCAGCATTTCGGACCTCTACGAGCAGTACTTC.

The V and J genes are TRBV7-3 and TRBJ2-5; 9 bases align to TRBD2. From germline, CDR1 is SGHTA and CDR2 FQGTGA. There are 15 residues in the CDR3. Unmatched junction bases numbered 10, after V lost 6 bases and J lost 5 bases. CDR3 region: CASSSGTSIRETQYF. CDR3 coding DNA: TGTGCCAGCAGTTCCGGGACTAGCATTCGGGAGACCCAGTACTTC.

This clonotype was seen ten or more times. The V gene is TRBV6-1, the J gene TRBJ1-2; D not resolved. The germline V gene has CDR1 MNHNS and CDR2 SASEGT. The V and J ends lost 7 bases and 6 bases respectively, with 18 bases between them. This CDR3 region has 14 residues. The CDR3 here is CASIPEWVRDGYTF. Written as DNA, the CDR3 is TGTGCCAGCATTCCGGAGTGGGTACGGGATGGCTACACCTTC.

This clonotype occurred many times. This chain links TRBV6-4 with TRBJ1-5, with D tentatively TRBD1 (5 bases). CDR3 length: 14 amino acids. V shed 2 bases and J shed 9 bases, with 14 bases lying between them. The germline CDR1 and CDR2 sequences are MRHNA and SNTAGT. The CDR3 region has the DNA TGTGCCAGCAGTGACGGGAGGGGATTTCTGCCCCAGCATTTT. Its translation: CASSDGRGFLPQHF.

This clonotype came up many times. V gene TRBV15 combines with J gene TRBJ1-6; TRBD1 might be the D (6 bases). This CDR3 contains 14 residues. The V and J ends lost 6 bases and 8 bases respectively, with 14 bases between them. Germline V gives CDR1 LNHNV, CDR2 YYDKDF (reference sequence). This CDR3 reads CATSPDSGHSPLHF. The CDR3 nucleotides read TGTGCCACCAGTCCGGACAGCGGGCATTCACCCCTCCACTTT.

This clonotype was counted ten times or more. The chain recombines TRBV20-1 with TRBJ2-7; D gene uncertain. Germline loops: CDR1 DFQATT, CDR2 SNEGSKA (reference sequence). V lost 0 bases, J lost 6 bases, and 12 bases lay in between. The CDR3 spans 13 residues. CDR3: CSARDPVDGEQYF. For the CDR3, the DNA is TGCAGTGCTAGAGATCCAGTAGACGGCGAGCAGTACTTC.

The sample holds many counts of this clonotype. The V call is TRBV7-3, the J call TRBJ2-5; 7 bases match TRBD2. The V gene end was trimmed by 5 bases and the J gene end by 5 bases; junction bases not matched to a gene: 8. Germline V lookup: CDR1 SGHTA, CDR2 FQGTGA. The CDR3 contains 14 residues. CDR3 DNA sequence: TGTGCCAGCAGCCCTAGAGCGGGGCGCGAGACCCAGTACTTC. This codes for CASSPRAGRETQYF. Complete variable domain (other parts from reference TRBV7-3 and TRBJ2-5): GAGVSQTPSNKVTEKGKYVELRCDPISGHTALYWYRQSLGQGPEFLIYFQGTGAADDSGLPNDRFFAVRPEGSVSTLKIQRTERGDSAVYLCASSPRAGRETQYFGPGTRLLVL.

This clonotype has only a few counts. The CDR3, as DNA: TGTGCCAGCAGCAAAATAACCTTCGGACTAACAGCCGACTTTTTAGGGGAAGCTTTCTTT. Translating it yields CASSKITFGLTADFLGEAFF. V is TRBV13 and J is TRBJ1-1; D not certain. This CDR3 spans 20 amino acids. Trimming stripped 5 bases from V and 8 bases from J, with 36 bases between. The germline V gene has CDR1 PRHDT and CDR2 FYEKMQ (reference sequence).

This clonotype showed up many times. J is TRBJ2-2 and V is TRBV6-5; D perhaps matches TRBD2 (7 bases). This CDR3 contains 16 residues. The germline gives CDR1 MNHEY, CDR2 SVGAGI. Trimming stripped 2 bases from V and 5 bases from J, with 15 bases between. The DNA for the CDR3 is TGTGCCAGCAGTTACACAGGGAGGGGAGGAACCGGGGAGCTGTTTTTT. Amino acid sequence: CASSYTGRGGTGELFF.

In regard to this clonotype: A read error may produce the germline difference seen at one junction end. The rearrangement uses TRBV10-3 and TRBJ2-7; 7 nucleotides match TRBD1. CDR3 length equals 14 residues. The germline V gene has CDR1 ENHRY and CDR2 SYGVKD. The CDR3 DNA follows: TGTGCCATCAGTGATCCGACAGGGTCCTTCGAGCAGTACTTC. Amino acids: CAISDPTGSFEQYF.

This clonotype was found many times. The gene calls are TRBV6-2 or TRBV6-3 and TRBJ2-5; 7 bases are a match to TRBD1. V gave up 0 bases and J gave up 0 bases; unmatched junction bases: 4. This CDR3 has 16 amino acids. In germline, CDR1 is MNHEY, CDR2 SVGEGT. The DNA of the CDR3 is TGTGCCAGCAGTTACTCGACAGGGATTTACCAAGAGACCCAGTACTTC. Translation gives CASSYSTGIYQETQYF.

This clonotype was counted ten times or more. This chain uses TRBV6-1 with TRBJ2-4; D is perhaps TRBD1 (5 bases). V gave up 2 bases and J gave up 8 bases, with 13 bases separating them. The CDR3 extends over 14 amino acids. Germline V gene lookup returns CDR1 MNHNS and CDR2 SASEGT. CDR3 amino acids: CASSEQGLGDIQYF. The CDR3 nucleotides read TGTGCCAGCAGTGAACAGGGTCTTGGGGACATTCAGTACTTC.

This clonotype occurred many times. The CDR3 region is CASSIDGGNTEAFF. Written as DNA, the CDR3 is TGTGCCAGTAGTATAGATGGGGGGAACACTGAAGCTTTCTTT. The rearrangement joins TRBV19 to TRBJ1-1; a possible D gene is TRBD1 (5 bases). V lost 0 bases to trimming and J lost 1 base, with 6 bases between them. Germline V lookup: CDR1 LNHDA, CDR2 SQIVND (reference sequence). The CDR3 contains 14 residues.

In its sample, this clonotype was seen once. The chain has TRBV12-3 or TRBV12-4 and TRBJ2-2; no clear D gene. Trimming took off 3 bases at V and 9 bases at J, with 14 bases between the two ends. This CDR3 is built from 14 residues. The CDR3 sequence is CASSFSSSQRELFF. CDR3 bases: TGTGCCAGCAGTTTTTCGTCTAGTCAGAGGGAGCTGTTTTTT.

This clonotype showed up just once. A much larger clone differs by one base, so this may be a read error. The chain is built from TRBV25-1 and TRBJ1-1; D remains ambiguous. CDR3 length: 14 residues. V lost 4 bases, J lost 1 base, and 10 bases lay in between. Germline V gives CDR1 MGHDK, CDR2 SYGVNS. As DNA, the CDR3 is TGTGCCAGCAGTGTCTTCGGGAGGAACACTGAAGCTTTCTTT. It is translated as CASSVFGRNTEAFF.

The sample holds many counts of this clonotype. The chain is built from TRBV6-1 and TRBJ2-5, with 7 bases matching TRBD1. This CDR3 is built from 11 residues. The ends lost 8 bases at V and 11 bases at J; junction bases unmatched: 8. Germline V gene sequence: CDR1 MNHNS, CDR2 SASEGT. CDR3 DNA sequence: TGTGCCAGCGGTTGGGACAGCCGACAGTACTTC. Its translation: CASGWDSRQYF.

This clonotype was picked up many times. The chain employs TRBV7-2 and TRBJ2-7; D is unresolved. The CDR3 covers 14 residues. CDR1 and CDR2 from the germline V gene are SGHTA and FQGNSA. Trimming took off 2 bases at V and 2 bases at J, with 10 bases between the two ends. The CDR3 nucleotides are TGTGCCAGCAGCTTATTCGACGTAGCCTACGAGCAGTACTTC. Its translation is CASSLFDVAYEQYF. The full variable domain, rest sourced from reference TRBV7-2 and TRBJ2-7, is GAGVSQSPSNKVTEKGKDVELRCDPISGHTALYWYRQSLGQGLEFLIYFQGNSAPDKSGLPSDRFSAERTGGSVSTLTIQRTQQEDSAVYLCASSLFDVAYEQYFGPGTRLTVT.

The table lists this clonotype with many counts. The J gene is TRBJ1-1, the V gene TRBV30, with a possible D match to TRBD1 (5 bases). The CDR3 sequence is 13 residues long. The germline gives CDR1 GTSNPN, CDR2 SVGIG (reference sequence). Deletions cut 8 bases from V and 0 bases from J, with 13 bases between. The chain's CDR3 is CALRTDMNTEAFF. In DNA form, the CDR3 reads TGTGCCCTTCGGACGGACATGAACACTGAAGCTTTCTTT.

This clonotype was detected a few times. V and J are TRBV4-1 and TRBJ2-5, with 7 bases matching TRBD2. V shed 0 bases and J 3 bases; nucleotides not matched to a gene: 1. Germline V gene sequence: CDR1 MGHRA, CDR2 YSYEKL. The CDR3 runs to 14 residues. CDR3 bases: TGCGCCAGCAGCCAAGATGGACTAGAAGAGACCCAGTACTTC. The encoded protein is CASSQDGLEETQYF.

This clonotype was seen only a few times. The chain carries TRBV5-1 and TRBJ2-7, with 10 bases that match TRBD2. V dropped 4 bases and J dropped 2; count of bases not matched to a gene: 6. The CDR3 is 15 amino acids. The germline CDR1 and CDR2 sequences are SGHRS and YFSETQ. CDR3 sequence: CASSPQTSGPYEQYF. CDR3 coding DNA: TGCGCCAGCAGCCCACAGACTAGCGGGCCCTACGAGCAGTACTTC. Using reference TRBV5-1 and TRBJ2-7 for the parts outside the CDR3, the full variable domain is KAGVTQTPRYLIKTRGQQVTLSCSPISGHRSVSWYQQTPGQGLQFLFEYFSETQRNKGNFPGRFSGRQFSNSRSEMNVSTLELGDSALYLCASSPQTSGPYEQYFGPGTRLTVT.

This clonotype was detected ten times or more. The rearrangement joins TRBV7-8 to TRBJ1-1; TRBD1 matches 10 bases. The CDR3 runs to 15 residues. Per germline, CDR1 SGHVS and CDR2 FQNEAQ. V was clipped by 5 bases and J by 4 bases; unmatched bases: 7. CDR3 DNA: TGTGCCAGCAGCGGCCGGGACAGGGGTTCCACTGAAGCTTTCTTT. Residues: CASSGRDRGSTEAFF. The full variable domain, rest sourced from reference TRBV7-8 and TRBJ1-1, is GAGVSQSPRYKVAKRGQDVALRCDPISGHVSLFWYQQALGQGPEFLTYFQNEAQLDKSGLPSDRFFAERPEGSVSTLKIQRTQQEDSAVYLCASSGRDRGSTEAFFGQGTRLTVV.

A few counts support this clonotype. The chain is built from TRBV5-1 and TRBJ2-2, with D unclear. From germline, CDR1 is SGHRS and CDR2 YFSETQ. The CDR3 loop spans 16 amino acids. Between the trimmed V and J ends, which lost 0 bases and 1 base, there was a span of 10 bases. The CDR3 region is CASSLDIGQNTGELFF. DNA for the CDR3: TGCGCCAGCAGCTTGGATATCGGGCAGAACACCGGGGAGCTGTTTTTT.

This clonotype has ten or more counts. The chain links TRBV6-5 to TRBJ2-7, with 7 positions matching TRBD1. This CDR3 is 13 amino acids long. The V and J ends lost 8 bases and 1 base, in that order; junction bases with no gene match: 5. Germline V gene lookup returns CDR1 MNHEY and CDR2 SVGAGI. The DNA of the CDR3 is TGTGCCAGCGGAAACAGGGGATCCTACGAGCAGTACTTC. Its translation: CASGNRGSYEQYF.